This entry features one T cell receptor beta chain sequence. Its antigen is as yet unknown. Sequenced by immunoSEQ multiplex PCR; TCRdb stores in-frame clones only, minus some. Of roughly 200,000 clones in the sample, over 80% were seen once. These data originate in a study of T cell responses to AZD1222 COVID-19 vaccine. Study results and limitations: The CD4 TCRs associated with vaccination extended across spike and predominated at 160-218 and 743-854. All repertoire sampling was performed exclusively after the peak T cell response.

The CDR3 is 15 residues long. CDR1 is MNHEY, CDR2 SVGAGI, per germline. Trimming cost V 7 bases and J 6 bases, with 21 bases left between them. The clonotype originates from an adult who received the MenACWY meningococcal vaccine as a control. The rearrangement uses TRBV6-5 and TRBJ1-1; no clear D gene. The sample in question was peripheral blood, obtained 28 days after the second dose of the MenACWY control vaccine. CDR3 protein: CASIAEGRSYAEAFF. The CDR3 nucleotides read TGTGCCAGCATTGCGGAGGGCAGGTCGTACGCTGAAGCTTTCTTT.